This TCR beta chain was documented in a study of graft-versus-host responses after intestinal transplantation. Study-level results: Recipient marrow contained GvH clones, some of which appeared first in ileum or blood.

Trimming took 1 base from V and 3 from J, leaving 10 bases between them. CDR1 is GTSNPN, CDR2 SVGIG, per germline (reference sequence). The CDR3 consists of 13 residues. Measured with immunoSEQ multiplex PCR; TCRdb has only the in-frame clones, and not every one. The data hold tens of thousands of clones, with 91% observed a single time. This clone showed up just once. Antigen specificity is unknown. The chain links TRBV30 to TRBJ2-7; D is possibly TRBD1 (6 bases). Here the sequenced sample was unstimulated CD4+ T cells sorted from spleen or lymph node cells, taken before intestinal transplant. The source of this sequence is a human donor who received an intestinal transplant. The CDR3 loop is CAWSGTGFYEQYF. The CDR3, as DNA: TGTGCCTGGAGTGGTACAGGGTTCTACGAGCAGTACTTC.